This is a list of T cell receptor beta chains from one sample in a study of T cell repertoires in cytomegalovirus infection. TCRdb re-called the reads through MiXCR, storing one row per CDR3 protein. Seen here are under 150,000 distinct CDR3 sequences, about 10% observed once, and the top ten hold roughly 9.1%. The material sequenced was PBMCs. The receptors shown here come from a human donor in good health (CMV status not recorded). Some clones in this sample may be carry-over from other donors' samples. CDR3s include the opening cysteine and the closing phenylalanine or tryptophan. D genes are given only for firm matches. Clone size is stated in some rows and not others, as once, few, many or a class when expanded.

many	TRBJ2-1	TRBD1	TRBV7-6	CASSPADRGSYNEQFF	TGTGCCAGCAGCCCGGCAGACAGGGGATCCTACAATGAGCAGTTCTTC
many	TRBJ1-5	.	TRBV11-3	CASSFRACNQPQHF	TGTGCCAGCAGCTTCCGGGCTTGCAATCAGCCCCAGCATTTT
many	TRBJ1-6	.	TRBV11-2	CASSLRGSGNSPLHF	TGTGCCAGCAGCCTAAGGGGGTCCGGTAATTCACCCCTCCACTTT
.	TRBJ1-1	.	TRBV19	CASISTGNTEAFF	TGTGCCAGTATCTCGACAGGTAACACTGAAGCTTTCTTT
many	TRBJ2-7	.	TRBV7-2	CASRLGGAGGYEQYF	TGTGCCAGCAGACTGGGGGGGGCAGGCGGCTACGAGCAGTACTTC
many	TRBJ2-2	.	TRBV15	CATSPRLNTGELFF	TGTGCCACCAGCCCTCGTTTGAACACCGGGGAGCTGTTTTTT
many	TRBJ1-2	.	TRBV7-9	CASSLEGAGTNYGYTF	TGTGCCAGCAGCTTAGAAGGGGCAGGGACCAACTATGGCTACACCTTC
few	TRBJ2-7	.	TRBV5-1	CASSLEWDKSYEQYF	TGCGCCAGCAGCTTGGAGTGGGACAAATCCTACGAGCAGTACTTC
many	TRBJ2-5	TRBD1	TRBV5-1	CASSLGDRGGEETQYF	TGCGCCAGCAGCTTGGGGGACAGGGGGGGAGAAGAGACCCAGTACTTC
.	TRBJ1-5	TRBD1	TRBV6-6	CASTDRGDYQPQHF	TGTGCCAGCACCGACAGGGGGGATTATCAGCCCCAGCATTTT
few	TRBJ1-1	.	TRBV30	CAWSARGFSTEAFF	TGTGCCTGGAGTGCACGGGGATTTAGCACTGAAGCTTTCTTT
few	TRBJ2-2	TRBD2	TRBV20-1	CSARDGGLASTGELFF	TGCAGTGCTAGAGATGGGGGACTAGCGAGTACCGGGGAGCTGTTTTTT
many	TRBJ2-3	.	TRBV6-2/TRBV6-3	CASSYSKGTDTQYF	TGTGCCAGCAGTTACTCGAAAGGGACCGATACGCAGTATTTT
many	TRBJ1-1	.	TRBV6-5	CASSREIYTEAFF	TGTGCCAGCAGCCGAGAAATCTACACTGAAGCTTTCTTT
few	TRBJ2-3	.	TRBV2	CASMARSTDTQYF	TGTGCCAGCATGGCGCGGAGCACAGATACGCAGTATTTT
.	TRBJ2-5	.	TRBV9	CASSVVGETQYF	TGTGCCAGCAGCGTAGTCGGGGAGACCCAGTACTTC
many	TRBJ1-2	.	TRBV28	CASSLSWPGVATAYTF	TGTGCCAGCAGTTTATCATGGCCAGGGGTTGCGACGGCCTACACCTTC
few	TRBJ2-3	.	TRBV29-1	CSVVSGIDTQYF	TGCAGCGTTGTTTCAGGGATAGATACGCAGTATTTT
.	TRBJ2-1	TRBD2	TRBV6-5	CASSPRGYNEQIF	TGTGCCAGCTCCCCGCGGGGGTACAATGAGCAGATCTTC
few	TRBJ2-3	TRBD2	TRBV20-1	CSASRTSGGPSTQYF	TGCAGTGCTAGTAGGACTAGCGGGGGCCCCAGTACGCAGTATTTT
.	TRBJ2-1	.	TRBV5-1	CASSLGWGNEQFF	TGCGCCAGCAGCTTAGGCTGGGGCAATGAGCAGTTCTTC
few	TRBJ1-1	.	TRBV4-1	CASTLSLTLMNTEAFF	TGCGCCAGCACCCTAAGCTTGACACTCATGAACACTGAAGCTTTCTTT
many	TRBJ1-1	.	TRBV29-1	CSVDREAFF	TGCAGCGTGGACAGAGAAGCTTTCTTT
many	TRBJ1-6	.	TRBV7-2	CASSLAGVGRVTSPLHF	TGTGCCAGCAGCTTAGCTGGAGTGGGCAGGGTGACTTCACCCCTCCACTTT
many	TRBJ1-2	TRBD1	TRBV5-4	CASSLITGDGYTF	TGTGCCAGCAGCTTGATTACAGGGGATGGCTACACCTTC
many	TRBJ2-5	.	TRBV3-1	CASNEGTAGQETQYF	TGTGCCAGCAATGAAGGGACTGCTGGACAAGAGACCCAGTACTTC
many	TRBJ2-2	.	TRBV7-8	CASSPVRSFENTGELFF	TGTGCCAGCAGCCCCGTCCGAAGCTTCGAGAACACCGGGGAGCTGTTTTTT
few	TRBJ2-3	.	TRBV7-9	CASSLSQGQDTQYF	TGTGCCAGCAGCTTGTCTCAGGGGCAGGATACGCAGTATTTT
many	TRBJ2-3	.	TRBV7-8	CASSLVLGASVADTQYF	TGTGCCAGCAGCTTAGTTTTGGGTGCCTCAGTGGCAGATACGCAGTATTTT
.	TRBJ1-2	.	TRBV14	CASSQDPGSHYGYTF	TGTGCCAGCAGCCAAGATCCCGGGAGCCACTATGGCTACACCTTC
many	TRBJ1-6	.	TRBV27	CASRRRESSYNSPLHF	TGTGCCAGCAGGCGGCGGGAAAGCTCCTATAATTCACCCCTCCACTTT
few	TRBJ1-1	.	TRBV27	CASSWGPGGSEAFF	TGTGCCAGCAGTTGGGGACCCGGGGGAAGTGAAGCTTTCTTT
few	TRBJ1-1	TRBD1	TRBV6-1	CASRRGPRGNTEAFF	TGTGCCAGCAGGAGGGGGCCCCGGGGGAACACTGAAGCTTTCTTT
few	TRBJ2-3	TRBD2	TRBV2	CASISGGSTDTQYF	TGTGCCAGCATTAGCGGGGGAAGCACAGATACGCAGTATTTT
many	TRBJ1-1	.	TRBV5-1	CASSQLGVKVMNTEAFF	TGCGCCAGCAGCCAGTTGGGAGTTAAGGTTATGAACACTGAAGCTTTCTTT
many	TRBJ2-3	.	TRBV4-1	CASSQRRADTQYF	TGCGCCAGCAGCCAACGCCGCGCAGATACGCAGTATTTT
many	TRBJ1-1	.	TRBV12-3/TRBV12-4	CASSLDTGRTEAFF	TGTGCCAGCAGTTTGGACACAGGGCGCACTGAAGCTTTCTTT
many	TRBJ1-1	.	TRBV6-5	CASRLEGGLNTEAFF	TGTGCCAGCAGGCTTGAGGGGGGTTTGAACACTGAAGCTTTCTTT
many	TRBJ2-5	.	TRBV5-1	CASSLGRGLQQTQYF	TGCGCCAGCAGCTTGGGTCGAGGGCTTCAGCAGACCCAGTACTTC
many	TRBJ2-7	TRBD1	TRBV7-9	CASSPRDRDEQYF	TGTGCCAGCAGCCCGAGGGACAGGGACGAGCAGTACTTC
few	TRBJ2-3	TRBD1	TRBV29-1	CSGKQGADTQYF	TGCAGCGGGAAACAGGGGGCGGATACGCAGTATTTT
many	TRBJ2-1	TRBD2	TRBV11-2	CASSSPPAGGPYNEQFF	TGTGCCAGCAGCTCCCCGCCAGCGGGGGGACCTTACAATGAGCAGTTCTTC
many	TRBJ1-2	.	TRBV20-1	CSARVGSNYGYTF	TGCAGTGCTAGAGTAGGGTCTAACTATGGCTACACCTTC
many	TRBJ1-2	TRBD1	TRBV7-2	CASSPGTGGPGYTF	TGTGCCAGCAGCCCCGGGACAGGGGGCCCCGGCTACACCTTC
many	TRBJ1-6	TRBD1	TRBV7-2	CASSGDSPSPLHF	TGTGCCAGCAGCGGGGACAGTCCTTCACCCCTCCACTTT
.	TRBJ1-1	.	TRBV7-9	CASIRGAVGPNTEAFF	TGTGCCAGCATCAGAGGGGCGGTAGGGCCGAACACTGAAGCTTTCTTT
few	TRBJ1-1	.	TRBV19	CASGYLNTEAFF	TGTGCCAGCGGATACCTGAACACTGAAGCTTTCTTT
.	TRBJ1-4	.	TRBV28	CASSPARGPKLFF	TGTGCCAGCAGTCCCGCCCGGGGGCCAAAACTGTTTTTT
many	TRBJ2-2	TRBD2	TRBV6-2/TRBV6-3	CASSTGTSGGRTGELFF	TGTGCCAGCAGCACCGGGACTAGCGGGGGCCGGACCGGGGAGCTGTTTTTT
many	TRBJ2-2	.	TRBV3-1	CASSQFNQDQFTGELFF	TGTGCCAGCAGCCAATTCAACCAGGACCAATTCACCGGGGAGCTGTTTTTT
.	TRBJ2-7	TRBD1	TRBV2	CASSEWTGSSYEQYF	TGTGCCAGCAGTGAATGGACAGGGAGCAGCTACGAGCAGTACTTC
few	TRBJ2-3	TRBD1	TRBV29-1	CSVEVGTAILTDTQYF	TGCAGCGTTGAAGTCGGGACAGCGATACTGACAGATACGCAGTATTTT
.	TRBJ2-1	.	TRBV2	CARAQGYEQFF	TGTGCCAGAGCACAGGGTTATGAGCAGTTCTTC